A selection of T cell receptor beta chains follows, all from one sample in a study of T cells in Graves' hyperthyroidism and ophthalmopathy. A single record per CDR3 protein comes from TCRdb applying MiXCR to the multiplex PCR reads. The sample gives hundreds of thousands of distinct CDR3 sequences, roughly a third of which show up once; about a third is in the top ten. Sample: blood. The receptor set was obtained from a woman between 40 and 50 years old with Graves' hyperthyroidism. Both conserved end residues are part of each CDR3. A D gene is named only where the DNA matches it firmly. Clone size appears in some rows only: once, few, many, or a class for an expanded clone.

V gene	clone size	D gene	J gene	CDR3 protein	CDR3 DNA
TRBV7-2	many	TRBD2	TRBJ2-7	CAIELAGGFHEQYF	TGTGCCATCGAGCTAGCGGGGGGTTTCCACGAGCAGTACTTC
TRBV6-1	many	TRBD1	TRBJ2-7	CASSAAGTGSYEQYF	TGTGCCAGCAGCGCTGCCGGGACAGGGTCCTACGAGCAGTACTTC
TRBV10-1	many	.	TRBJ2-7	CASSESQEASYEQYF	TGCGCCAGCAGTGAGTCTCAGGAGGCTTCCTACGAGCAGTACTTC
TRBV4-1	.	.	TRBJ2-7	CASSQDPGTSYEQYF	TGCGCCAGCAGCCAAGATCCAGGAACCTCCTACGAGCAGTACTTC
TRBV28	.	.	TRBJ2-7	CASSSLGTRGPYEQYF	TGTGCCAGCAGTTCCCTGGGGACGAGGGGCCCCTACGAGCAGTACTTC
TRBV6-5	many	TRBD1	TRBJ1-2	CASSTRTGNGYTF	TGTGCCAGCAGTACCAGGACAGGGAATGGCTACACCTTC
TRBV7-2	many	.	TRBJ2-7	CASSSGTAAYEQYF	TGTGCCAGCAGCTCCGGGACCGCCGCCTACGAGCAGTACTTC
TRBV10-3	.	.	TRBJ2-4	CAISEGSDAKNIQYF	TGTGCCATCAGTGAGGGTAGTGATGCCAAAAACATTCAGTACTTC
TRBV12-3/TRBV12-4	many	.	TRBJ2-7	CASSLSPRVREQYF	TGTGCCAGCAGTTTAAGCCCCAGGGTGAGGGAGCAGTACTTC
TRBV4-3	.	.	TRBJ1-2	CASSQVSGGEGYGYTF	TGCGCCAGCAGCCAAGTTTCCGGGGGTGAGGGCTATGGCTACACCTTC
TRBV10-3	.	TRBD1	TRBJ1-2	CASTYGTEYGYTF	TGTGCCAGCACCTATGGGACAGAGTATGGCTACACCTTC
TRBV29-1	many	TRBD1	TRBJ2-7	CSVAQGTGVSEQYF	TGCAGCGTCGCGCAGGGGACAGGGGTTTCCGAGCAGTACTTC
TRBV5-1	few	.	TRBJ1-6	CASSLALGGSSPLHF	TGCGCCAGCAGCTTGGCCTTGGGGGGAAGTTCACCCCTCCACTTT